The 15 T cell receptor beta chains listed next were all sequenced from one sample in a study of lymphopenia after photon versus proton radiotherapy. The assay was immunoSEQ multiplex PCR, and TCRdb's table has in-frame clones only and misses some. Among roughly 25,000 clones listed, about 92% were seen once. This specimen was peripheral blood, taken from a patient treated with photon-based radiotherapy. The receptors come from a woman aged 45-59 years with cholangiocarcinoma.

The sample holds a few counts of this clone. The chain couples TRBV28 to TRBJ1-2, with TRBD1 matching over 8 bases. J lost 8 bases, V lost 2 bases, and 10 bases had no gene match. The V gene's germline CDR1 is MDHEN and CDR2 SYDVKM. The CDR3 extends over 15 amino acids. The CDR3 DNA follows: TGTGCCAGCAGTTTAGGACAGGGAATACGGTCGGGCTACACCTTC. Translated, it gives CASSLGQGIRSGYTF.

The chain carries TRBV20-1 and TRBJ1-1; D is uncertain. CDR3 length: 11 residues. Germline-derived CDR1 and CDR2 are DFQATT and SNEGSKA (reference sequence). The germline V and J ends were trimmed by 6 bases and 6 bases, with 11 bases remaining between them. In DNA form, the CDR3 reads TGCAGTGCCATGAGGGTAGCTGAAGCTTTCTTT. Protein product: CSAMRVAEAFF.

V usage is TRBV4-1 and J usage is TRBJ1-2, with D perhaps TRBD1 (5 bases). Trimming shortened V by 1 base and J by 8 bases, and 14 bases separated the two germline ends. Germline V gives CDR1 MGHRA, CDR2 YSYEKL. The CDR3 is 14 amino acids. In nucleotides, the CDR3 is TGCGCCAGCAGCCAAGGCGGCCTATGGGGGGGCTACACCTTC. Its protein is CASSQGGLWGGYTF.

This chain connects TRBV7-9 to TRBJ1-4; no clear D. V gave up 5 bases and J gave up 0 bases, with 7 bases separating them. The CDR3 contains 14 residues. CDR1 is SEHNR, CDR2 FQNEAQ, per germline (reference sequence). The CDR3: CASSHISTNEKLFF. DNA for the CDR3: TGTGCCAGCAGCCATATTTCAACTAATGAAAAACTGTTTTTT.

The chain is built from TRBV7-6 and TRBJ2-1, with TRBD1 matching 9 bases. The CDR3 is 16 amino acids. Trimming took 5 bases from V and 8 from J; bases not matched to a gene: 13. CDR1 is SGHVS, CDR2 FNYEAQ, per germline. Written as DNA, the CDR3 is TGTGCCAGCAGCCCAATTCCGGGACAGGGACGGGATGAGCAGTTCTTC. It encodes CASSPIPGQGRDEQFF.

The sample holds one count of this clone. V is TRBV28 and J is TRBJ1-6; possibly TRBD1 for D (5 bases). Germline V gives CDR1 MDHEN, CDR2 SYDVKM. Trimming cost V 8 bases and J 6 bases, with 14 bases left between them. CDR3 length equals 14 residues. The CDR3 spells CASSLSGLNSPLHF. CDR3 nucleotides: TGTGCCAGCTCACTCTCGGGACTTAATTCACCCCTCCACTTT.

The gene calls are TRBV7-2 and TRBJ1-2, with D uncertain. V was pared by 5 bases and J by 7 bases, with 14 bases between. Germline V gene lookup returns CDR1 SGHTA and CDR2 FQGNSA. The CDR3 spans 13 residues. CDR3 bases: TGTGCCAGCAGCGATGGACCGGGGTTTGGCTACACCTTC. Translation gives CASSDGPGFGYTF.

The CDR3 protein is CASSGGTDRDSQPQHF. In DNA, the CDR3 is TGTGCCAGCAGTGGGGGCACGGACAGGGACAGTCAGCCCCAGCATTTT. V is TRBV25-1 and J is TRBJ1-5; 8 bases agree with TRBD1. Germline-derived CDR1 and CDR2 are MGHDK and SYGVNS. Trimming cost V 4 bases and J 6 bases; bases outside gene matches: 11. The CDR3 sequence is 16 residues long. Combining the CDR3 with reference TRBV25-1 and TRBJ1-5 gives the whole variable domain EADIYQTPRYLVIGTGKKITLECSQTMGHDKMYWYQQDPGMELHLIHYSYGVNSTEKGDLSSESTVSRIRTEHFPLTLESARPSHTSQYLCASSGGTDRDSQPQHFGDGTRLSIL.

The gene calls are TRBV9 and TRBJ2-3; D is uncertain. The V and J ends lost 0 bases and 2 bases respectively, with 13 bases between them. This CDR3 contains 16 residues. Germline V gives CDR1 SGDLS, CDR2 YYNGEE. The CDR3 is CASSVVGSPITDTQYF. For the CDR3, the DNA is TGTGCCAGCAGCGTAGTTGGTAGCCCCATCACAGATACGCAGTATTTT.

The rearrangement joins TRBV19 to TRBJ2-2; the D gene is possibly TRBD1 (6 bases). Trimming removed 8 bases from V and 8 bases from J, with 15 bases in between. The CDR3 is made up of 13 amino acids. Germline CDR1 LNHDA, CDR2 SQIVND (reference sequence). CDR3 in DNA: TGTGCCAGTCGGCCTACAGGGTTGGGGGAGCTGTTTTTT. Its translation is CASRPTGLGELFF.

V gene TRBV5-1 combines with J gene TRBJ1-1; weak D call: TRBD1 (6 bases). Germline V lookup: CDR1 SGHRS, CDR2 YFSETQ. The CDR3 has 15 amino acids. With 4 bases removed from V and 4 bases from J, the gap between germline ends came to 17 bases. CDR3 residues: CASSHDTGRGTEAFF. The DNA of the CDR3 is TGCGCCAGCAGCCATGATACAGGGCGGGGCACTGAAGCTTTCTTT.

This clone was detected a few times. V gene TRBV4-3 combines with J gene TRBJ1-2; D remains ambiguous. This CDR3 spans 14 amino acids. Germline values: CDR1 LGHNA, CDR2 YSLEER. Trimming removed 0 bases at V and 10 bases at J, with 15 bases between. CDR3 nucleotides: TGCGCCAGCAGCCAAGAGCACCGGGGTCGCGACTACACCTTC. Protein product: CASSQEHRGRDYTF.

The chain is built from TRBV19 and TRBJ2-5; TRBD2 might be the D (6 bases). Trimming pared 6 bases from V and 2 bases from J, leaving 10 bases between. The CDR3 covers 13 residues. Germline-derived CDR1 and CDR2 are LNHDA and SQIVND (reference sequence). CDR3 bases: TGTGCCAGTAGCGGGACTCCTCAAGAGACCCAGTACTTC. Translating it yields CASSGTPQETQYF.

The V call is TRBV29-1, the J call TRBJ2-7; 7 bases match TRBD1. The CDR3 consists of 13 residues. J was trimmed by 2 bases and V by 6 bases; bases with no gene match: 7. Germline V CDR1 and CDR2: SQVTM, ANQGSEA. CDR3 in DNA: TGCAGCGTCAGGGGGACCAACCCCTACGAGCAGTACTTC. It is translated as CSVRGTNPYEQYF.

DNA for the CDR3: TGTGCCAGCAGCCAGCTGAGGGCTCAAACGGGGGAGCAGTACTTC. Translation: CASSQLRAQTGEQYF. The chain employs TRBV4-2 and TRBJ2-7; D is perhaps TRBD2 (5 bases). This CDR3 contains 15 residues. Trimming stripped 3 bases from V and 7 bases from J, with 19 bases between. Germline V gene data show CDR1 as LGHNA and CDR2 as YNFKEQ.